This T cell receptor (beta chain) was sequenced in a study of cytomegalovirus exposure and HLA in healthy donors. This clone has a handful of counts. With 60 Vbeta and 13 Jbeta primers, the PCR was carried out. The table came from immunoSEQ multiplex PCR; TCRdb's copy has only in-frame clones and leaves some out. The sample yields 200,000 to 250,000 clones, around 75% seen once. The J segment lost 3 bases and the V segment lost 1 base, leaving 2 bases of the junction unmatched. This CDR3 is 15 amino acids long. Germline V gene sequence: CDR1 SGDLS, CDR2 YYNGEE. The receptor was isolated from a woman younger than 45 in good health and CMV-seronegative. The genes are TRBV9 and TRBJ2-3; 10 nucleotides line up with TRBD2. Material for sequencing was PBMCs. The CDR3 coding sequence is TGTGCCAGCAGCGTAACTAGCGGGACAACAGATACGCAGTATTTT. Residues: CASSVTSGTTDTQYF.